Presented here are 24 T cell receptor beta chains from one specimen sequenced in a study of persistence of HIV-infected CD4 T cells. These receptors have no identified antigens. The immunoSEQ assay was version 4, run in survey mode. Data came from immunoSEQ multiplex PCR; TCRdb stores just in-frame clones and leaves some out. The sample contains more than 10,000 clones, approximately 75% of which appear only once. Lysates of CMV-infected fibroblasts at 10 ug/mL stimulated these cells. Responding CD4+ T cells were sorted by upregulation of both CD40 ligand and CD69. The input for sequencing was CD4+ T cells sorted from PBMCs after approximately 20-hour stimulation, taken from a patient who received antiretroviral therapy. The origin of the receptors is an adult man with HIV who was CMV-seropositive.

This clone was detected only a few times. The chain uses TRBV10-2 and TRBJ1-6; D remains ambiguous. CDR3 size: 13 residues. V was clipped by 2 bases and J by 10 bases, with 9 bases between them. Per germline, CDR1 WSHSY and CDR2 SAAADI. CDR3 region: CASSEGNSSPLHF. As DNA, the CDR3 is TGCGCCAGCAGTGAGGGGAATTCCTCACCCCTCCACTTT.

V and J are TRBV5-1 and TRBJ2-7; 11 nucleotides agree with TRBD2. This CDR3 has 14 residues. Germline V CDR1 and CDR2: SGHRS, YFSETQ. With 4 bases clipped from V and 5 bases from J, the junction kept 5 bases outside the gene matches. CDR3 nucleotides: TGCGCCAGCAGCCACACTAGCGGGGGTGACGAGCAGTACTTC. This gives the protein CASSHTSGGDEQYF.

The DNA for the CDR3 is TGTGCCAGCAGCTTAGGGCTGGGACAGGGTCGGGGAGAGACCCAGTACTTC. Protein: CASSLGLGQGRGETQYF. The J gene is TRBJ2-5, the V gene TRBV7-2; TRBD1 aligns across 9 bases. Germline CDR1 reads SGHTA; CDR2 reads FQGNSA. The CDR3 loop spans 17 amino acids. Trimming at V came to 1 base and at J to 4 bases, leaving 10 bases not matched to a gene.

J is TRBJ1-1 and V is TRBV7-2, with D hard to call. Germline CDR1 and CDR2: SGHTA and FQGNSA. Trimming removed 1 base from V and 1 base from J, with 7 bases in between. This CDR3 has 14 amino acids. CDR3 in amino acids: CASSLVFGNTEAFF. The CDR3 DNA follows: TGTGCCAGCAGCTTAGTTTTTGGGAACACTGAAGCTTTCTTT. Combining the CDR3 with reference TRBV7-2 and TRBJ1-1 gives the whole variable domain GAGVSQSPSNKVTEKGKDVELRCDPISGHTALYWYRQSLGQGLEFLIYFQGNSAPDKSGLPSDRFSAERTGGSVSTLTIQRTQQEDSAVYLCASSLVFGNTEAFFGQGTRLTVV.

The chain links TRBV7-3 to TRBJ2-4; tentative D call: TRBD2 (6 bases). V was shortened by 5 bases and J by 7 bases, with 15 bases between the two germline ends. Germline V gene sequence: CDR1 SGHTA, CDR2 FQGTGA. The length of the CDR3 is 14 residues. CDR3: CASSLRGLGNIQYF. The CDR3 nucleotides read TGTGCCAGCAGCCTCCGGGGACTGGGGAACATTCAGTACTTC. The complete variable domain, with remaining parts taken from reference TRBV7-3 and TRBJ2-4, reads GAGVSQTPSNKVTEKGKYVELRCDPISGHTALYWYRQSLGQGPEFLIYFQGTGAADDSGLPNDRFFAVRPEGSVSTLKIQRTERGDSAVYLCASSLRGLGNIQYFGAGTRLSVL.

This chain joins TRBV28 and TRBJ1-4; D ambiguous. V was trimmed by 7 bases and J by 2 bases, leaving 11 bases between them. Looked up from germline, CDR1 is MDHEN and CDR2 is SYDVKM. The CDR3 covers 14 residues. CDR3 amino acids: CASKHGPTNEKLFF. The CDR3 DNA follows: TGTGCCAGCAAGCACGGCCCCACTAATGAAAAACTGTTTTTT.

This clone was recorded only once. The chain is built from TRBV7-9 and TRBJ1-6; D unresolved. This CDR3 is built from 14 residues. Trimming removed 8 bases from V and 4 bases from J, with 12 bases in between. The V gene's germline CDR1 is SEHNR and CDR2 FQNEAQ (reference sequence). CDR3 nucleotides: TGTGCCAGCGTCCCCGGGAATTATAATTCACCCCTCCACTTT. Amino acid sequence: CASVPGNYNSPLHF.

The sample holds one count of this clone. V gene TRBV3-1 (or the pseudogene TRBV3-2) combines with J gene TRBJ2-3, with D perhaps TRBD2 (6 bases). This CDR3 contains 12 residues. The V gene lost 4 bases and the J gene lost 7 bases, with 9 bases spanning the gap. Germline CDR1 reads LGHDT; CDR2 reads YNNKEL (reference sequence). CDR3 in DNA: TGTGCCAGCAGCCGGGACTTAAATACGCAGTATTTT. Translation: CASSRDLNTQYF.

The rearrangement uses TRBV7-2 and TRBJ1-3; no clear D. There are 14 residues in the CDR3. The germline CDR1 and CDR2 sequences are SGHTA and FQGNSA. The V end was cut by 5 bases, the J end by 2 bases, with 10 bases between. As DNA, the CDR3 is TGTGCCAGCAGCGAACAGCGAACTGGAAACACCATATATTTT. It yields the protein CASSEQRTGNTIYF.

A single count supports this clone. The V gene is TRBV5-4, the J gene TRBJ2-3; the D is unclear. Germline assignment: CDR1 SGHNT and CDR2 YYREEE (reference sequence). CDR3 size: 16 residues. V was cut by 0 bases and J by 0 bases, with 11 bases left in between. This CDR3 reads CASSLERNPSTDTQYF. DNA for the CDR3: TGTGCCAGCAGCTTGGAGAGGAACCCAAGCACAGATACGCAGTATTTT.

The chain has TRBV7-2 and TRBJ1-5; TRBD1 matches 8 bases. Germline trimming cut 2 bases from V and 6 bases from J; bases unmatched to any gene: 9. There are 16 residues in the CDR3. Germline V gives CDR1 SGHTA, CDR2 FQGNSA. Here the CDR3 DNA reads TGTGCCAGCAGCTTAACAACAGGGGGGTTTTCTCAGCCCCAGCATTTT. It translates to CASSLTTGGFSQPQHF. Based on the CDR3 plus reference TRBV7-2 and TRBJ1-5, the full variable domain is GAGVSQSPSNKVTEKGKDVELRCDPISGHTALYWYRQSLGQGLEFLIYFQGNSAPDKSGLPSDRFSAERTGGSVSTLTIQRTQQEDSAVYLCASSLTTGGFSQPQHFGDGTRLSIL.

The CDR3 DNA sequence: TGCGCCAGCAGCCGGTCCCCCGGGACAGGGTGGTCTGGCCCCTACGAGCAGTACTTC. Amino acid sequence: CASSRSPGTGWSGPYEQYF. The rearrangement links TRBV5-1 to TRBJ2-7; 9 bases agree with TRBD1. There are 19 residues in the CDR3. Germline-derived CDR1 and CDR2 are SGHRS and YFSETQ. Unmatched junction bases numbered 19, after V lost 4 bases and J lost 2 bases. The whole variable domain, filled in from reference TRBV5-1 and TRBJ2-7, reads KAGVTQTPRYLIKTRGQQVTLSCSPISGHRSVSWYQQTPGQGLQFLFEYFSETQRNKGNFPGRFSGRQFSNSRSEMNVSTLELGDSALYLCASSRSPGTGWSGPYEQYFGPGTRLTVT.

V gene TRBV18 combines with J gene TRBJ2-3; the match to TRBD1 covers 8 bases. CDR3 size: 15 residues. CDR1 is KGHSH and CDR2 is LQKENI in the germline V gene. V shed 5 bases and J 4 bases; nucleotides not matched to a gene: 8. CDR3 region: CASSAFGQGSDTQYF. The CDR3 nucleotides read TGTGCCAGCTCAGCATTCGGACAGGGCTCAGATACGCAGTATTTT.

This clone was counted between two and nine times. The CDR3 sequence: CASNEGGSGNYGYTF. The DNA for the CDR3 is TGCGCCAGCAATGAAGGGGGCTCTGGGAACTATGGCTACACCTTC. This rearrangement joins TRBV5-1 to TRBJ1-2; 7 bases are a match to TRBD1. Germline trimming cut 6 bases from V and 2 bases from J; bases unmatched to any gene: 10. The V gene's germline CDR1 is SGHRS and CDR2 YFSETQ. The CDR3 contains 15 residues.

The V and J genes are TRBV6-1 and TRBJ1-2; unclear D gene. The CDR3 has 14 amino acids. The V end was cut by 0 bases, the J end by 4 bases, with 9 bases between. Germline-derived CDR1 and CDR2 are MNHNS and SASEGT. CDR3 nucleotides: TGTGCCAGCAGTGAAGCGGTACAGACCTATGGCTACACCTTC. Encoded protein: CASSEAVQTYGYTF.

J is TRBJ1-4 and V is TRBV2, with TRBD1 identical over 7 bases. Looked up from germline, CDR1 is SNHLY and CDR2 is FYNNEI. This CDR3 is 13 amino acids long. V was clipped by 6 bases and J by 11 bases; unmatched bases: 9. The CDR3: CASSLEGASKLFF. As DNA, the CDR3 is TGTGCCAGCAGCCTGGAGGGGGCAAGTAAACTGTTTTTT.

This clone has just one count. V and J are TRBV4-1 and TRBJ1-6; D is undetermined. Germline V gene lookup returns CDR1 MGHRA and CDR2 YSYEKL. Trimming shortened V by 1 base and J by 0 bases, and 10 bases separated the two germline ends. CDR3 length: 17 amino acids. CDR3 nucleotide sequence: TGCGCCAGCAGCCAAGGCGGAGGGAGCTCCTATAATTCACCCCTCCACTTT. Amino acid sequence: CASSQGGGSSYNSPLHF.

V is TRBV5-1 and J is TRBJ2-1, with no clear D. CDR3 size: 14 residues. CDR1 is SGHRS, CDR2 YFSETQ, per germline. Trimming removed 3 bases at V and 7 bases at J, with 14 bases between. Here the CDR3 reads CASSWQSSPNEQFF. For the CDR3, the DNA is TGCGCCAGCAGCTGGCAGTCCTCTCCGAATGAGCAGTTCTTC.

This clone was counted a few times. The rearrangement uses TRBV28 and TRBJ1-1; D is undetermined. The length of the CDR3 is 11 residues. Trimming shortened V by 5 bases and J by 5 bases, and 6 bases separated the two germline ends. The germline gives CDR1 MDHEN, CDR2 SYDVKM. Here the CDR3 DNA reads TGTGCCAGCAGTGACCCGACTGAAGCTTTCTTT. Its protein is CASSDPTEAFF.

This sequence joins TRBV15 and TRBJ2-3, with 7 bases aligning to TRBD2. Germline V gene data show CDR1 as LNHNV and CDR2 as YYDKDF (reference sequence). Unmatched junction bases numbered 10, after V lost 1 base and J lost 0 bases. This CDR3 has 18 amino acids. The CDR3 is CATSRAGSSGVSTDTQYF. The DNA for the CDR3 is TGTGCCACCAGCAGAGCGGGTAGCAGCGGGGTGAGCACAGATACGCAGTATTTT.

The sample holds one count of this clone. The J gene is TRBJ2-2, the V gene TRBV3-1 (or the pseudogene TRBV3-2), with a weak D call TRBD1 (5 bases). The ends were cut back, 2 bases at V and 6 bases at J, with 7 bases in the middle. The germline gives CDR1 LGHDT, CDR2 YNNKEL (reference sequence). CDR3 length: 13 residues. The CDR3, as DNA: TGTGCCAGCAGCCAATCAGGGTCCGGGGAGCTGTTTTTT. Its translation: CASSQSGSGELFF.

In its sample, this clone was seen once. The CDR3 bases are TGTGCCAGCAGCTTAGTGGGGAGCAATCAGCCCCAGCATTTT. This encodes CASSLVGSNQPQHF. The chain joins TRBV7-8 to TRBJ1-5; D is uncertain. Per germline, CDR1 SGHVS and CDR2 FQNEAQ. Trimming removed 1 base from V and 1 base from J, with 5 bases in between. This CDR3 comprises 14 residues.

The chain uses TRBV30 and TRBJ2-7, with D possibly being TRBD2 (5 bases). Germline-derived CDR1 and CDR2 are GTSNPN and SVGIG (reference sequence). V was trimmed by 1 base and J by 7 bases, leaving 17 bases between them. CDR3 length equals 14 residues. The CDR3 loop reads CAWSAPGSEREQYF. CDR3 sequence (DNA): TGTGCCTGGAGTGCCCCGGGATCGGAGCGGGAGCAGTACTTC.

This chain links TRBV19 with TRBJ1-1, with TRBD1 matching 11 bases. V shed 3 bases and J 3 bases; nucleotides not matched to a gene: 3. CDR3 length equals 15 residues. Germline CDR1 and CDR2: LNHDA and SQIVND (reference sequence). The CDR3 spells CASSIRDRGDTEAFF. In DNA, the CDR3 is TGTGCCAGTAGTATTCGGGACAGGGGGGACACTGAAGCTTTCTTT.